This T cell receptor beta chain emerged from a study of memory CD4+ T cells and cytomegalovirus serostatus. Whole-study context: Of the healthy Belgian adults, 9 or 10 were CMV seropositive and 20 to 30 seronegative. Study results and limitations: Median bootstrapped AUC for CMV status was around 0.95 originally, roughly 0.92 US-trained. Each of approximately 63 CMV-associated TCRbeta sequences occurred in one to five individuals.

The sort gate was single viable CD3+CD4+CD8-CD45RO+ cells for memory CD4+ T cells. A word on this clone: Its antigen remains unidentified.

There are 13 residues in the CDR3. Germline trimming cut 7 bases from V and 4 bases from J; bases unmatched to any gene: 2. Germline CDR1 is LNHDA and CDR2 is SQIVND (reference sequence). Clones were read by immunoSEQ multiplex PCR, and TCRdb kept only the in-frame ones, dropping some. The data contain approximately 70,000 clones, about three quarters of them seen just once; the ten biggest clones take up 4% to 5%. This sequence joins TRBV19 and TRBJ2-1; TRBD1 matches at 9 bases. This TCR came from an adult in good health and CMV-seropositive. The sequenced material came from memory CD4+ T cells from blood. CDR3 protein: CASTGTGYNEQFF. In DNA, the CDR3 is TGTGCCAGTACTGGGACAGGGTACAATGAGCAGTTCTTC.